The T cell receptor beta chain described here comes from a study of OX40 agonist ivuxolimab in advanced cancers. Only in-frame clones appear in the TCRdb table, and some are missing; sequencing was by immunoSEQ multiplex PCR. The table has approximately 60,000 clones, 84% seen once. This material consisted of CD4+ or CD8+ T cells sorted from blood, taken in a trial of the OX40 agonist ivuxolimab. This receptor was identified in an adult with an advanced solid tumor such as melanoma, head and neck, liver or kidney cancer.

The DNA for the CDR3 is TGCGCCAGCAGCCCCGACAGGGGCGGCTATGGCTACACCTTC. Protein sequence: CASSPDRGGYGYTF. This chain connects TRBV5-1 to TRBJ1-2; TRBD1 matches 8 bases. The V segment lost 4 bases and the J segment 4 bases; nucleotides outside the gene matches: 6. Germline V lookup: CDR1 SGHRS, CDR2 YFSETQ. The CDR3 runs 14 residues.